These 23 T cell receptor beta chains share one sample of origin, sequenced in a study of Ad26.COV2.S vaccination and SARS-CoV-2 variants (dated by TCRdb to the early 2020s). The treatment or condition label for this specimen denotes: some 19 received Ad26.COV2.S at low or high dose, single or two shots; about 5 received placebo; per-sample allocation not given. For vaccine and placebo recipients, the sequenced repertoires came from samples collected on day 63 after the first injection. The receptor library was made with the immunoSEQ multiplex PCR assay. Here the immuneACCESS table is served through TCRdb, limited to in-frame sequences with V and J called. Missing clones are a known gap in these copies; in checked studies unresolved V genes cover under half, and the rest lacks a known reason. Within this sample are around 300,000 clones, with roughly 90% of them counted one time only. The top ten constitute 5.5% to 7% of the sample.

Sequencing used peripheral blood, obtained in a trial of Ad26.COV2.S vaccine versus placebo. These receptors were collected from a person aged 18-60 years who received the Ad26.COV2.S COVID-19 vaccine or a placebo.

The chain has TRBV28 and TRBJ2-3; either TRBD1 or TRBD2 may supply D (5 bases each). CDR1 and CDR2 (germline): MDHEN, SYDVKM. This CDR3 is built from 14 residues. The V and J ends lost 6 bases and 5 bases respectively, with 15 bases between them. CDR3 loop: CASSGDLGIDTQYF. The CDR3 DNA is TGTGCCAGCAGCGGGGACCTGGGCATAGATACGCAGTATTTT.

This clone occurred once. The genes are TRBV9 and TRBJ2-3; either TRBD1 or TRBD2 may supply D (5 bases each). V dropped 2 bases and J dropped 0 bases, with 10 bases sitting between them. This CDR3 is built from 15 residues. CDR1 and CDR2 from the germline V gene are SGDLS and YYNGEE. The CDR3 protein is CASSVRGVSTDTQYF. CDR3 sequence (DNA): TGTGCCAGCAGCGTGAGGGGCGTCAGCACAGATACGCAGTATTTT.

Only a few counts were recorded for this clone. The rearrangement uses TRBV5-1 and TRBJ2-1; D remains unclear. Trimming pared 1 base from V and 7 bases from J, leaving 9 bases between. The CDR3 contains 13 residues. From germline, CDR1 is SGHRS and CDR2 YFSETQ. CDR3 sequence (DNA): TGCGCCAGCAGCTTGCAACAGCGTAATGAGCAGTTCTTC. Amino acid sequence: CASSLQQRNEQFF.

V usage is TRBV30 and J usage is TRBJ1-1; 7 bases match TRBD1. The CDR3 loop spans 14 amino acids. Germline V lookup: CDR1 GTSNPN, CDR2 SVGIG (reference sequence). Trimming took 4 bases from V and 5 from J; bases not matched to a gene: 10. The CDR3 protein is CAWKITDRRTEAFF. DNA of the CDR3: TGTGCCTGGAAAATCACGGACAGGCGGACTGAAGCTTTCTTT. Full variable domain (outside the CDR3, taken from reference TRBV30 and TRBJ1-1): SQTIHQWPATLVQPVGSPLSLECTVEGTSNPNLYWYRQAAGRGLQLLFYSVGIGQISSEVPQNLSASRPQDRQFILSSKKLLLSDSGFYLCAWKITDRRTEAFFGQGTRLTVV.

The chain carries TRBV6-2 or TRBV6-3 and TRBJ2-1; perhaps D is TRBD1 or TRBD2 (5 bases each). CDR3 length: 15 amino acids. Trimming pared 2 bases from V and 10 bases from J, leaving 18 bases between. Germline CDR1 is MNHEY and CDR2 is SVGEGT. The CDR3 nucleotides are TGTGCCAGCAGTTACCGGGACCGAGGGACCAGCGAGCAGTTCTTC. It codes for CASSYRDRGTSEQFF.

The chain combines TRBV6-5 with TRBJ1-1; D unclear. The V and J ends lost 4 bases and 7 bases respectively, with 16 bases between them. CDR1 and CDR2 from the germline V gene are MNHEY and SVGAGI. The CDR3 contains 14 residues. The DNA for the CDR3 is TGTGCCAGCAGTTCCCTCGGCCTCCCTCTTGAAGCTTTCTTT. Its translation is CASSSLGLPLEAFF.

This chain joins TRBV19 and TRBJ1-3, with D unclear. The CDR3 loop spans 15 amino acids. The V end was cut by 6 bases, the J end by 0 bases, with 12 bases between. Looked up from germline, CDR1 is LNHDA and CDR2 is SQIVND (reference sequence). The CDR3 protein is CASSSLPGSGNTIYF. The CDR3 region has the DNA TGTGCCAGTAGCTCTCTCCCGGGCTCTGGAAACACCATATATTTT.

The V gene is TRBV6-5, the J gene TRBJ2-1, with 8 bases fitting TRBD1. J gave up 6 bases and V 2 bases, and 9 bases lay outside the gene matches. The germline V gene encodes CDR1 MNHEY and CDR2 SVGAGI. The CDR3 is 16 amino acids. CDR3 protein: CASSYHRGKGVNEQFF. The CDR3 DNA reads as TGTGCCAGCAGTTACCACAGGGGGAAGGGGGTCAATGAGCAGTTCTTC.

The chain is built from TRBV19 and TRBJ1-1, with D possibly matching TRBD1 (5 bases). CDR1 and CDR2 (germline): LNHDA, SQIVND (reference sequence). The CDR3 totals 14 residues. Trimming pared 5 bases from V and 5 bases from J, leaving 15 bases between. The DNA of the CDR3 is TGTGCCAGTAGTCCAGGGCCCCCAGGGACTGAAGCTTTCTTT. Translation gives CASSPGPPGTEAFF.

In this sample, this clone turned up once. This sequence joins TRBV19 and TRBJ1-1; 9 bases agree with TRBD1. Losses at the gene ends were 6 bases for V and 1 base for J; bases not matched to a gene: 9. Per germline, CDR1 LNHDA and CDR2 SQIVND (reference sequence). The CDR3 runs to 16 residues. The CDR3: CASRFRDRVKNTEAFF. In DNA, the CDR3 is TGTGCCAGTAGATTCCGGGACAGGGTGAAGAACACTGAAGCTTTCTTT.

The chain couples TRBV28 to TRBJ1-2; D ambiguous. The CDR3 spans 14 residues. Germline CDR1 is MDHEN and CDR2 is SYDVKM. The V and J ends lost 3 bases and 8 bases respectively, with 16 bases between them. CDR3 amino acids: CASSFSRVNRGYTF. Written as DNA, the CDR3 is TGTGCCAGCAGTTTCTCTAGGGTGAACCGCGGCTACACCTTC.

CDR3 DNA sequence: TGTGCCAGTAGTATCTTCATGACCCACGGCAATGGGAATTACGAGCAGTACTTC. This encodes CASSIFMTHGNGNYEQYF. The rearrangement links TRBV19 to TRBJ2-7; D gene unclear. The CDR3 has 18 residues. Germline V gives CDR1 LNHDA, CDR2 SQIVND (reference sequence). Trimming pared 3 bases from V and 4 bases from J, leaving 25 bases between.

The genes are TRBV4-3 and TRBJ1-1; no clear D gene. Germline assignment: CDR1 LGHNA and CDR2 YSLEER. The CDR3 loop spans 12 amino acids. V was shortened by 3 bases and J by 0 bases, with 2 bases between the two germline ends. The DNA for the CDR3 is TGCGCCAGCAGCCATTTGAACACTGAAGCTTTCTTT. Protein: CASSHLNTEAFF.

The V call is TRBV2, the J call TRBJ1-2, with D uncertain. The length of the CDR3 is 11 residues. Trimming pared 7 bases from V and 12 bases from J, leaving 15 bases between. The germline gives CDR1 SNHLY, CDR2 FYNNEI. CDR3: CASTSTRPNTF. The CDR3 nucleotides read TGTGCCAGCACGTCGACCAGGCCTAACACCTTC. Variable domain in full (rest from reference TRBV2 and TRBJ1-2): EPEVTQTPSHQVTQMGQEVILRCVPISNHLYFYWYRQILGQKVEFLVSFYNNEISEKSEIFDDQFSVERPDGSNFTLKIRSTKLEDSAMYFCASTSTRPNTFGSGTRLTVV.

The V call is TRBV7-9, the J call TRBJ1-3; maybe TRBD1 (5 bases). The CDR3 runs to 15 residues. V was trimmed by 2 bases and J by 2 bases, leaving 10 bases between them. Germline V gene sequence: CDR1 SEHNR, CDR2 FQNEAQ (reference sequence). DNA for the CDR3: TGTGCCAGCAGCTTATTGGGGACTCCTGGAAACACCATATATTTT. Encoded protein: CASSLLGTPGNTIYF.

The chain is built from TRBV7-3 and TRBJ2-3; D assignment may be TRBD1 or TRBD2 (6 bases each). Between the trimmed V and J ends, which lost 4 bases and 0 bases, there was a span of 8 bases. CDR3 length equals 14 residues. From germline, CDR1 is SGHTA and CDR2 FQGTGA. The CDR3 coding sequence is TGTGCCAGCAGCTCGGGGGCTAGCACAGATACGCAGTATTTT. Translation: CASSSGASTDTQYF.

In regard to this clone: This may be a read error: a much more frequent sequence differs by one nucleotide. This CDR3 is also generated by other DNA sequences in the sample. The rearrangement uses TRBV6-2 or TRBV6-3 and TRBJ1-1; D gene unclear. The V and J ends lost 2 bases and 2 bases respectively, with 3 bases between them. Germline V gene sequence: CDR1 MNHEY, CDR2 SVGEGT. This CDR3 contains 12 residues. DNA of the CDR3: TGTGCCAGCAGTTACAGTAACACTGAAGCTTTCTTT. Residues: CASSYSNTEAFF.

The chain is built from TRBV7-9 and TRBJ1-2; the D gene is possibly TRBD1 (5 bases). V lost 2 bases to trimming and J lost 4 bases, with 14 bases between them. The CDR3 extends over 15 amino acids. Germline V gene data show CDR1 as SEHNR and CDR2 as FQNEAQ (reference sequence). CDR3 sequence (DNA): TGTGCCAGCAGCTTATCGTCAGGGCCCCGCTATGGCTACACCTTC. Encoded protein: CASSLSSGPRYGYTF.

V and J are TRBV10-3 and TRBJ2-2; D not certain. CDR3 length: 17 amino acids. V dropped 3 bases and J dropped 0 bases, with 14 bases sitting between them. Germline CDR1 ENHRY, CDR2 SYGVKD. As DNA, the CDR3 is TGTGCCATCAGTGACGGCAGGTTTATTTCGAACACCGGGGAGCTGTTTTTT. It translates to CAISDGRFISNTGELFF.

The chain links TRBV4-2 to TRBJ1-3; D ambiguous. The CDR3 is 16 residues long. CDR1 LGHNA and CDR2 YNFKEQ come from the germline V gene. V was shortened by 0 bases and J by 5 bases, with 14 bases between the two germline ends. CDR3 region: CASSQELIPARNTIYF. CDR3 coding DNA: TGTGCCAGCAGCCAAGAACTCATCCCGGCTAGAAACACCATATATTTT.

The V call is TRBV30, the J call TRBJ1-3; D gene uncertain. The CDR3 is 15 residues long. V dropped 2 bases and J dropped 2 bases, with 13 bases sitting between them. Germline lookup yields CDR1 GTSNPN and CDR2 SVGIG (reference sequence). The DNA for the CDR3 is TGTGCCTGGAGTATTACACGGAAAGCTGGAAACACCATATATTTT. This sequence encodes CAWSITRKAGNTIYF.

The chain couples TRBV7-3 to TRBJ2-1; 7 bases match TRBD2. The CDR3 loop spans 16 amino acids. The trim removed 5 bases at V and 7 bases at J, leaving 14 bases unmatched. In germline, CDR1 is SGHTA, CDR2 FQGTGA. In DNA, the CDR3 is TGTGCCAGCAGCACACGGCGACTAGCAGAAGGGAATGAGCAGTTCTTC. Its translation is CASSTRRLAEGNEQFF.

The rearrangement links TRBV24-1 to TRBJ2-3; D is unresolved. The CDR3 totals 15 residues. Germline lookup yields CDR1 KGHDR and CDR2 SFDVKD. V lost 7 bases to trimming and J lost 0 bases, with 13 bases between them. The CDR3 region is CATSPHGESTDTQYF. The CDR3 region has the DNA TGTGCCACCAGCCCACACGGAGAAAGCACAGATACGCAGTATTTT.